This is a list of T cell receptor beta chains from one sample in a study of blood T cell repertoires in COVID-19. Libraries were prepared by immunoSEQ multiplex PCR; TCRdb keeps only in-frame clonotypes and omits some of them. The sample gives 200,000 to 250,000 clones, more than 65% of which show up once; about 4% is in the top ten. The sequenced material came from peripheral blood. These receptors all stem from a woman aged 40 to 50 with active or convalescent COVID-19. The conserved cysteine and the conserved F or W are not part of the CDR3 here.

j_gene | v_gene | CDR3aa
TRBJ2-7 | TRBV10-2 | ASSSSGRALEQY
TRBJ1-2 | TRBV6-6 | ASSLGQLYGYT
TRBJ1-6 | TRBV10-3 | AISEPQEGPGNSPLH
TRBJ1-1 | TRBV2 | ASTMTLNTEAF
TRBJ1-1 | TRBV25-1 | ASSELNLVQINTEAF
TRBJ2-3 | TRBV27 | ASSSNNRTGRPDTQY
TRBJ1-1 | TRBV25-1 | ASSVRRVWGGRTEAF
TRBJ2-5 | TRBV7-3 | ASSRSGALQETQY
TRBJ1-1 | TRBV11-1 | ASSPGTAEAF
TRBJ1-6 | TRBV18 | ASSPAGNSPLH
TRBJ2-1 | TRBV4-1 | ASSPYGSRLGGNEQF
TRBJ1-4 | TRBV28 | ASISRDRIEKLF
TRBJ2-3 | TRBV1 | TSSQDRLAVTDTQY
TRBJ1-3 | TRBV11-2 | ASSLDQNPGNTIY
TRBJ1-6 | TRBV27 | ASRLGRDRVSPLH